The 26 T cell receptor beta chains reported below all come from one sample, sequenced in a study of cytomegalovirus exposure and HLA in healthy donors. A multiplex PCR was run with 60 Vbeta primers and 13 Jbeta primers. The method was immunoSEQ multiplex PCR; TCRdb's version includes in-frame clones alone and lacks a portion of them. The table has 200,000 or so clones, roughly 88% seen once. Sequenced: PBMCs. Receptors originate from a boy aged 2-9 years in good health and CMV-seronegative.

The chain combines TRBV6-1 with TRBJ2-7; no definite D call. Per the germline V gene, CDR1 is MNHNS and CDR2 is SASEGT. This CDR3 region has 13 residues. V was shortened by 0 bases and J by 5 bases, with 8 bases between the two germline ends. The CDR3 nucleotides read TGTGCCAGCAGTGAAGCGCCGGGTAACGAGCAGTACTTC. Translation gives CASSEAPGNEQYF.

This rearrangement joins TRBV20-1 to TRBJ1-2; perhaps TRBD1 as D (5 bases). Trimming shortened V by 0 bases and J by 8 bases, and 7 bases separated the two germline ends. Per germline, CDR1 DFQATT and CDR2 SNEGSKA (reference sequence). The CDR3 has 11 residues. The CDR3 here is CSAREGVGYTF. In DNA form, the CDR3 reads TGCAGTGCTAGAGAAGGGGTAGGCTACACCTTC.

The table lists this clone with a count of one. Other nucleotide sequences from this sample produce the same CDR3. The chain joins TRBV6-1 to TRBJ2-7; tentative D call: TRBD2 (6 bases). CDR3 size: 13 residues. V was trimmed by 5 bases and J by 2 bases, leaving 10 bases between them. From germline, CDR1 is MNHNS and CDR2 SASEGT. Written as DNA, the CDR3 is TGTGCCAGCAGTCCGGGACTTACCTACGAGCAGTACTTC. This encodes CASSPGLTYEQYF.

The V call is TRBV4-1, the J call TRBJ2-3; D might be TRBD2 (6 bases). The CDR3 is 18 residues long. V was cut by 3 bases and J by 1 base, with 20 bases left in between. Germline-derived CDR1 and CDR2 are MGHRA and YSYEKL. The CDR3 sequence is CASSHWEVGKGGTDTQYF. CDR3 nucleotide sequence: TGCGCCAGCAGCCACTGGGAGGTGGGGAAGGGTGGCACAGATACGCAGTATTTT.

In this sample, this clone turned up once. The rearrangement uses TRBV7-6 and TRBJ2-5, with TRBD1 matching 7 bases. Trimming at V came to 2 bases and at J to 4 bases, leaving 10 bases not matched to a gene. This CDR3 is 16 amino acids long. Looked up from germline, CDR1 is SGHVS and CDR2 is FNYEAQ. The CDR3 bases are TGTGCCAGCAGCTTAACGGGGACAGCGCAGGGAGAGACCCAGTACTTC. Encoded protein: CASSLTGTAQGETQYF.

The chain joins TRBV29-1 to TRBJ1-1, with D possibly matching TRBD1 (5 bases). This CDR3 is 13 amino acids long. V was clipped by 6 bases and J by 4 bases, with 15 bases between them. From germline, CDR1 is SQVTM and CDR2 ANQGSEA. The CDR3, as DNA: TGCAGCGTCCAGGGTCTGACCTTCACTGAAGCTTTCTTT. This gives the protein CSVQGLTFTEAFF.

The genes are TRBV30 and TRBJ2-2; the D gene is possibly TRBD2 (6 bases). Per germline, CDR1 GTSNPN and CDR2 SVGIG (reference sequence). The CDR3 totals 15 residues. V lost 4 bases and J 4 bases, leaving 16 bases between the germline ends. CDR3: CAWNLGLLSTGELFF. CDR3 bases: TGTGCCTGGAACCTAGGACTATTGAGCACCGGGGAGCTGTTTTTT. The variable domain in full, with the rest retrieved from reference TRBV30 and TRBJ2-2, is SQTIHQWPATLVQPVGSPLSLECTVEGTSNPNLYWYRQAAGRGLQLLFYSVGIGQISSEVPQNLSASRPQDRQFILSSKKLLLSDSGFYLCAWNLGLLSTGELFFGEGSRLTVL.

The CDR3 DNA follows: TGTGCCAGCAGTGATCAGGGGTACAATGAGCAGTTCTTC. This sequence encodes CASSDQGYNEQFF. The gene calls are TRBV6-1 and TRBJ2-1, with D perhaps matching TRBD1 (6 bases). The CDR3 is 13 amino acids. The V end lost 3 bases, the J end lost 4 bases, and 7 bases lay between the germline ends. The germline gives CDR1 MNHNS, CDR2 SASEGT.

This rearrangement joins TRBV2 to TRBJ1-5, with unresolved D. Trimming pared 7 bases from V and 3 bases from J, leaving 16 bases between. Germline values: CDR1 SNHLY, CDR2 FYNNEI. This CDR3 is 15 amino acids long. This chain's CDR3 is CASTQDSGYNQPQHF. The CDR3 nucleotides are TGTGCCAGCACCCAAGATTCGGGTTACAATCAGCCCCAGCATTTT.

The chain recombines TRBV2 with TRBJ1-2; no clear D gene. Trimming removed 0 bases from V and 2 bases from J, with 7 bases in between. Germline CDR1 SNHLY, CDR2 FYNNEI. The CDR3 totals 14 residues. CDR3: CASSEARGNYGYTF. The CDR3 DNA reads as TGTGCCAGCAGTGAAGCGCGAGGGAACTATGGCTACACCTTC. The variable domain in full, with the rest retrieved from reference TRBV2 and TRBJ1-2, is EPEVTQTPSHQVTQMGQEVILRCVPISNHLYFYWYRQILGQKVEFLVSFYNNEISEKSEIFDDQFSVERPDGSNFTLKIRSTKLEDSAMYFCASSEARGNYGYTFGSGTRLTVV.

The DNA of the CDR3 is TGTGCCAGCAGCTTCATGGGACAGCAAGAGACCCAGTACTTC. Its protein product is CASSFMGQQETQYF. V and J are TRBV5-6 and TRBJ2-5; 7 bases match TRBD1. Germline lookup yields CDR1 SGHDT and CDR2 YYEEEE. This CDR3 has 14 residues. The ends lost 2 bases at V and 2 bases at J; junction bases unmatched: 3.

The chain couples TRBV2 to TRBJ2-5, with D perhaps matching TRBD2 (6 bases). The ends were cut back, 4 bases at V and 4 bases at J, with 13 bases in the middle. Per the germline V gene, CDR1 is SNHLY and CDR2 is FYNNEI. The CDR3 runs 14 residues. CDR3 bases: TGTGCCAGCAGTGGAGGGCGCGGGGTAGAGACCCAGTACTTC. Translation gives CASSGGRGVETQYF.

This clone is a singleton in its sample. The V call is TRBV7-9, the J call TRBJ2-1; 12 bases are shared with TRBD2. Trimming took 4 bases from V and 1 from J; bases not matched to a gene: 11. This CDR3 has 19 amino acids. Germline lookup yields CDR1 SEHNR and CDR2 FQNEAQ (reference sequence). CDR3: CASSSWGLAGGGSYNEQFF. In DNA, the CDR3 is TGTGCCAGCAGCTCCTGGGGGCTAGCGGGAGGGGGGTCCTACAATGAGCAGTTCTTC.

The chain carries TRBV4-2 and TRBJ2-3; 16 nucleotides agree with TRBD2. The CDR3 has 21 residues. V shed 0 bases and J 3 bases; nucleotides not matched to a gene: 12. CDR1 is LGHNA and CDR2 is YNFKEQ in the germline V gene. The CDR3 DNA reads TGTGCCAGCAGCCAAGAGCGGGGACTAGCGGGAGGGACCGGGTCAACAGATACGCAGTATTTT. Its protein product is CASSQERGLAGGTGSTDTQYF.

V gene TRBV27 combines with J gene TRBJ1-1, with D unresolved. Germline CDR1 MNHEY, CDR2 SMNVEV (reference sequence). V gave up 3 bases and J gave up 7 bases, with 15 bases separating them. The CDR3 has 14 amino acids. CDR3 DNA sequence: TGTGCCAGCAGTTTGGAGGCCTTCGGGCGTGAAGCTTTCTTT. This sequence encodes CASSLEAFGREAFF.

The chain employs TRBV7-9 and TRBJ2-5, with a tentative D call TRBD2 (6 bases). V lost 6 bases and J lost 9, with 17 bases in between. From germline, CDR1 is SEHNR and CDR2 FQNEAQ (reference sequence). The length of the CDR3 is 13 residues. The CDR3 DNA sequence: TGTGCCAGCAGTCGGGACTCTTTGTCCCCCCAGTACTTC. This codes for CASSRDSLSPQYF.

This chain joins TRBV6-1 and TRBJ2-7; 8 positions match TRBD2. CDR1 is MNHNS and CDR2 is SASEGT in the germline V gene. This CDR3 comprises 16 residues. Trimming cost V 0 bases and J 0 bases; bases outside gene matches: 4. The CDR3 here is CASSEAKRGTSYEQYF. The CDR3 bases are TGTGCCAGCAGTGAAGCTAAGCGGGGGACCTCCTACGAGCAGTACTTC.

This clone has only one observation. V and J are TRBV15 and TRBJ2-7, with D unclear. Trimming took 4 bases from V and 0 from J, leaving 10 bases between them. The CDR3 totals 14 residues. Germline CDR1 and CDR2: LNHNV and YYDKDF (reference sequence). CDR3 amino acids: CATSTRGSSYEQYF. The CDR3 nucleotides read TGTGCCACCAGCACCAGAGGAAGCTCCTACGAGCAGTACTTC.

V is TRBV5-4 and J is TRBJ2-1; 8 bases are shared with TRBD2. The ends lost 0 bases at V and 4 bases at J; junction bases unmatched: 6. The germline V gene encodes CDR1 SGHNT and CDR2 YYREEE (reference sequence). CDR3 length equals 16 residues. For the CDR3, the DNA is TGTGCCAGCAGCTTGGCCGGGGGGGGCGCGTACAATGAGCAGTTCTTC. Its translation: CASSLAGGGAYNEQFF.

The CDR3 reads CASSSTGGRRENTEAFF. CDR3 DNA: TGTGCCAGCAGCTCAACAGGGGGGAGACGGGAGAACACTGAAGCTTTCTTT. The chain recombines TRBV7-9 with TRBJ1-1, with TRBD1 identical over 8 bases. Germline CDR1 is SEHNR and CDR2 is FQNEAQ (reference sequence). J was trimmed by 1 base and V by 4 bases; bases with no gene match: 11. The CDR3 consists of 17 residues.

The V and J genes are TRBV7-2 and TRBJ2-7; 8 positions agree with TRBD2. J lost 3 bases, V lost 1 base, and 8 bases had no gene match. The CDR3 covers 16 residues. Germline V lookup: CDR1 SGHTA, CDR2 FQGNSA. CDR3 DNA: TGTGCCAGCAGCTTAGAGGGTAGCGGGACCCTCTACGAGCAGTACTTC. Amino acid sequence: CASSLEGSGTLYEQYF.

The J gene is TRBJ2-1, the V gene TRBV19; the match to TRBD2 covers 14 bases. The CDR3 consists of 16 residues. Germline CDR1 and CDR2: LNHDA and SQIVND (reference sequence). The junction had 13 bases not matched to a gene; V was cut back by 10 bases and J by 8 bases. The CDR3 bases are TGTGCCATTGACAGGCCTGGGACTAGCGGGGGTTATGAGCAGTTCTTC. Translation gives CAIDRPGTSGGYEQFF. The whole variable domain, filled in from reference TRBV19 and TRBJ2-1, reads DGGITQSPKYLFRKEGQNVTLSCEQNLNHDAMYWYRQDPGQGLRLIYYSQIVNDFQKGDIAEGYSVSREKKESFPLTVTSAQKNPTAFYLCAIDRPGTSGGYEQFFGPGTRLTVL.

This rearrangement joins TRBV6-6 to TRBJ2-5; 9 nucleotides agree with TRBD2. V lost 0 bases, J lost 5 bases, and 7 bases stayed unmatched. Germline V lookup: CDR1 MNHNY, CDR2 SVGAGI (reference sequence). The CDR3 spans 16 residues. CDR3 sequence (DNA): TGTGCCAGCAGTTACTCGGGCGGGAGGGGGGGGGAGACCCAGTACTTC. It codes for CASSYSGGRGGETQYF.

The chain is built from TRBV29-1 and TRBJ1-1, with 8 positions matching TRBD1. The J segment lost 4 bases and the V segment lost 4 bases, leaving 5 bases of the junction unmatched. CDR3 length equals 13 residues. Germline CDR1 SQVTM, CDR2 ANQGSEA. CDR3 amino acids: CSVVRGQGTEAFF. CDR3 sequence (DNA): TGCAGCGTTGTCAGGGGGCAAGGCACTGAAGCTTTCTTT.

This rearrangement joins TRBV4-1 to TRBJ1-1; D not resolved. With 0 bases removed from V and 5 bases from J, the gap between germline ends came to 7 bases. Germline V gene lookup returns CDR1 MGHRA and CDR2 YSYEKL. The CDR3 contains 13 residues. The CDR3 nucleotides read TGCGCCAGCAGCCAAGAACGGTGGACTGAAGCTTTCTTT. Its translation is CASSQERWTEAFF.

The CDR3 spells CASSESLEWGTDTQYF. CDR3 coding DNA: TGCGCCAGCAGTGAGTCACTAGAATGGGGCACAGATACGCAGTATTTT. The rearrangement joins TRBV10-1 to TRBJ2-3, with D tentatively TRBD2 (5 bases). The CDR3 spans 16 residues. The V gene's germline CDR1 is WNHNN and CDR2 SYGVQD (reference sequence). V was cut by 0 bases and J by 1 base, with 11 bases left in between.